The 15 T cell receptor beta chains given below trace back to one sample, sequenced in a study of control samples from healthy donors and cancer patients. Produced via immunoSEQ multiplex PCR; TCRdb's table is partial and in-frame only. The data show about 250,000 clones, roughly 87% seen once. Source material: PBMCs. These receptors were obtained from a woman aged 55 to 70 with lung cancer.

This rearrangement joins TRBV9 to TRBJ2-7; D is unresolved. Trimming took off 2 bases at V and 1 base at J, with 13 bases between the two ends. Germline CDR1 reads SGDLS; CDR2 reads YYNGEE. The CDR3 spans 15 residues. The CDR3 sequence: CASSVTSGRSYEQYF. Written as DNA, the CDR3 is TGTGCCAGCAGCGTGACTTCCGGACGTTCCTACGAGCAGTACTTC.

The chain carries TRBV2 and TRBJ1-2; 8 positions agree with TRBD1. The germline gives CDR1 SNHLY, CDR2 FYNNEI. J was trimmed by 6 bases and V by 7 bases; bases with no gene match: 10. This CDR3 is built from 14 residues. The CDR3 DNA is TGTGCCAGCAATGTTGGACAGGGTCAGGATGGCTACACCTTC. Protein sequence: CASNVGQGQDGYTF.

The chain joins TRBV28 to TRBJ2-7; D may correspond to TRBD1 or TRBD2 (5 bases each). CDR1 MDHEN and CDR2 SYDVKM come from the germline V gene. This CDR3 is 15 amino acids long. The V end lost 4 bases, the J end lost 0 bases, and 13 bases lay between the germline ends. CDR3: CASSSPGPYSYEQYF. As DNA, the CDR3 is TGTGCCAGCAGTTCCCCGGGACCGTACTCCTACGAGCAGTACTTC. The variable domain in full, completed from reference TRBV28 and TRBJ2-7, reads DVKVTQSSRYLVKRTGEKVFLECVQDMDHENMFWYRQDPGLGLRLIYFSYDVKMKEKGDIPEGYSVSREKKERFSLILESASTNQTSMYLCASSSPGPYSYEQYFGPGTRLTVT.

The gene calls are TRBV23-1 and TRBJ1-5, with D unresolved. Being an ORF, TRBV23-1 has a function that is uncertain. V was pared by 0 bases and J by 0 bases, with 9 bases between. The CDR3 has 16 amino acids. CDR3 DNA: TGCGCCAGCAGTCAATCGAAAGGGTATAGCAATCAGCCCCAGCATTTT. It encodes CASSQSKGYSNQPQHF.

This chain joins TRBV12-3 or TRBV12-4 and TRBJ2-4; D might be TRBD1 or TRBD2, each matching 7 bases. CDR3 length: 12 residues. V was clipped by 1 base and J by 15 bases, with 13 bases between them. CDR3 sequence (DNA): TGTGCCAGCAGTTTAGGGGAGGGGGCTTGGTACTTC. It encodes CASSLGEGAWYF.

This rearrangement joins TRBV14 to TRBJ2-7; D possibly corresponds to TRBD2 (6 bases). CDR3 size: 12 residues. V lost 1 base and J 5 bases, leaving 6 bases between the germline ends. Germline lookup yields CDR1 SGHDN and CDR2 FVKESK. The CDR3 DNA reads TGTGCCAGCAGCCAAGCGGGGGACGAGCAGTACTTC. This encodes CASSQAGDEQYF.

The gene calls are TRBV11-2 and TRBJ2-1; 13 bases agree with TRBD2. The germline CDR1 and CDR2 sequences are SGHAT and FQNNGV. After removal of 3 bases from V and 4 bases from J, the junction contained 3 bases not matched to a gene. CDR3 length equals 16 residues. CDR3 DNA sequence: TGTGCCAGCAGCTTTGGGACTAGCGGGGATTACAATGAGCAGTTCTTC. It translates to CASSFGTSGDYNEQFF.

V gene TRBV3-1 (or the pseudogene TRBV3-2) combines with J gene TRBJ1-1, with D possibly matching TRBD1 (5 bases). CDR1 LGHDT and CDR2 YNNKEL come from the germline V gene (reference sequence). V gave up 2 bases and J gave up 6 bases, with 10 bases separating them. The CDR3 extends over 13 amino acids. The CDR3 bases are TGTGCCAGCAGCCAACGGGGGAATGCTGAAGCTTTCTTT. Protein sequence: CASSQRGNAEAFF.

This clone has a handful of counts. This chain links TRBV6-5 with TRBJ2-7; 8 nucleotides align to TRBD1. Per the germline V gene, CDR1 is MNHEY and CDR2 is SVGAGI. V lost 2 bases, J lost 3 bases, and 6 bases stayed unmatched. The CDR3 length is 15 residues. CDR3 sequence: CASSYDNTGGYEQYF. CDR3 nucleotide sequence: TGTGCCAGCAGTTACGACAACACAGGGGGCTACGAGCAGTACTTC.

To note about this clone: The same CDR3 can be traced to other DNA sequences in this sample. The CDR3 loop reads CASSLAGINTEAFF. The CDR3 region has the DNA TGTGCCAGCAGCTTAGCGGGGATCAACACTGAAGCTTTCTTT. The chain uses TRBV7-2 and TRBJ1-1; D unclear. Germline V gene lookup returns CDR1 SGHTA and CDR2 FQGNSA. CDR3 length: 14 residues. Trimming pared 0 bases from V and 2 bases from J, leaving 7 bases between.

In regard to this clone: The sample holds other DNA sequences that translate to the same CDR3. The chain uses TRBV7-9 and TRBJ2-7; 8 bases fit TRBD2. The junction had 4 bases not matched to a gene; V was cut back by 5 bases and J by 1 base. Germline V lookup: CDR1 SEHNR, CDR2 FQNEAQ (reference sequence). The CDR3 has 14 residues. The CDR3, as DNA: TGTGCCAGCAGCCCCGGGGGGGGTTCCTACGAGCAGTACTTC. Residues: CASSPGGGSYEQYF.

This chain uses TRBV19 with TRBJ1-1; 8 nucleotides align to TRBD1. V trimming: 9 bases; J trimming: 1 base; junction bases outside the gene matches: 7. The CDR3 extends over 14 amino acids. CDR1 LNHDA and CDR2 SQIVND come from the germline V gene (reference sequence). The CDR3, as DNA: TGTGCCAGCCTAACCGGGACAGGGAACACTGAAGCTTTCTTT. It codes for CASLTGTGNTEAFF.

The chain employs TRBV4-1 and TRBJ2-5; 7 bases are a match to TRBD1. From germline, CDR1 is MGHRA and CDR2 YSYEKL. V shed 4 bases and J 3 bases; nucleotides not matched to a gene: 8. This CDR3 region has 15 residues. The CDR3 sequence is CASSPTGTAKETQYF. CDR3 sequence (DNA): TGCGCCAGCAGCCCCACCGGGACAGCTAAAGAGACCCAGTACTTC.

DNA of the CDR3: TGCGCCAGCTCACAGGGGGTTCAAGAGACCCAGTACTTC. Translating gives CASSQGVQETQYF. V is TRBV5-1 and J is TRBJ2-5; 8 nucleotides match TRBD1. From germline, CDR1 is SGHRS and CDR2 YFSETQ. The CDR3 sequence is 13 residues long. Losses at the gene ends were 7 bases for V and 2 bases for J; bases not matched to a gene: 4.

The chain combines TRBV6-4 with TRBJ1-3, with a weak D call TRBD1 (6 bases). Trimming cost V 3 bases and J 9 bases, with 9 bases left between them. Per germline, CDR1 MRHNA and CDR2 SNTAGT. The CDR3 consists of 12 residues. The CDR3 region has the DNA TGTGCCAGCAGTGAGCAGGGGCCCACCATATATTTT. Translating it yields CASSEQGPTIYF.